This T cell receptor (beta chain) was retrieved from a study of T-cell memory formation after mild COVID-19. Study as a whole: Clusters were largely donor specific.

The CDR3 covers 16 residues. The germline V gene encodes CDR1 LNHNV and CDR2 YYDKDF (reference sequence). With 0 bases removed from V and 0 bases from J, the gap between germline ends came to 9 bases. TCRdb passed the 5' RACE reads through MiXCR, listing each CDR3 protein once. The repertoire consists of 150,000 to 200,000 distinct CDR3 sequences, with about 22% occurring once and the leading ten covering roughly 23%. This chain links TRBV15 with TRBJ2-1, with D possibly TRBD2 on 6 matching bases. The sequencing input was PBMCs or a T cell subset sorted from them (not recorded which). The clonotype comes from an adult woman who had mild COVID-19 (a few samples of this study predate the infection). Cell type and time point are not known. In DNA form, the CDR3 reads TGTGCCACCAGCAGAGACGCGGGATCCTCCTACAATGAGCAGTTCTTC. As protein: CATSRDAGSSYNEQFF.